The entry below describes one TCR beta chain. These data belong to a study of shared clonotypes between healthy human individuals. Study-wide context: The donor group consisted of two women and three men, aged 18 to 49.

The assay ran at deep level. Per the authors' pipeline: With immunoSEQ giving junction-only sequences and no quality scores, filtering differed. The table came from immunoSEQ multiplex PCR; TCRdb's copy has only in-frame clones and leaves some out. D and trimming come from the DNA, and the V and J calls and clone size come from that table. The repertoire holds about 1 million clones, with around four fifths as singletons. The sequenced sample consisted of memory CD4+ T cells sorted from blood. Noted subset: CD45RA-negative fraction. The TCR was taken from a man younger than 35 in good health.

DNA of the CDR3: TGTGCCAGCAGCCGCCCAGGAGCGGGGACTTGGTCCGAGCAGTACTTC. Its protein is CASSRPGAGTWSEQYF. This rearrangement joins TRBV11-2 to TRBJ2-7; 7 positions match TRBD2. The CDR3 contains 16 residues. The germline gives CDR1 SGHAT, CDR2 FQNNGV. Unmatched junction bases numbered 16, after V lost 5 bases and J lost 6 bases.